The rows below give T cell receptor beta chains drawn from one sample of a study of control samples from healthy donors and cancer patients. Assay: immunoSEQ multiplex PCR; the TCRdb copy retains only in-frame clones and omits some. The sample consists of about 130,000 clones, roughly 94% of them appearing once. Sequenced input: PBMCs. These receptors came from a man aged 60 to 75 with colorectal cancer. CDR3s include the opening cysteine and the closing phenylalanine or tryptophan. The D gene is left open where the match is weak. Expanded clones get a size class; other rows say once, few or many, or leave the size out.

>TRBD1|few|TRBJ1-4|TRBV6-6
TGTGCCAGCAGTACCCAGGGGGGTTACGAAAAACTGTTTTTT
CASSTQGGYEKLFF
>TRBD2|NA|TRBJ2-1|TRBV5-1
TGCGCCAGCAGCTTGGTTCTAGCGGGGGGAAACAATGAGCAGTTCTTC
CASSLVLAGGNNEQFF
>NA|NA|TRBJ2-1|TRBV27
TGTGCCAGCAGTCCCGACCCCTACAATGAGCAGTTCTTC
CASSPDPYNEQFF
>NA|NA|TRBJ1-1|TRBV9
TGTGCCAGCAGGGGGGGACTCCAGAACACTGAAGCTTTCTTT
CASRGGLQNTEAFF
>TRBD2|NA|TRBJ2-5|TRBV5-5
TGTGCCAGCAGCTTGGGAACGGGAGTGGCGGGGGAAGAGACCCAGTACTTC
CASSLGTGVAGEETQYF
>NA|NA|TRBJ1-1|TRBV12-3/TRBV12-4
TGTGCCAGCAGTTTCGCGGGGCCAGCTTTCTTT
CASSFAGPAFF
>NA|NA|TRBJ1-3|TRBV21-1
TGTGCCAGCAGCAGGGAGGAGGGGAACACCATATATTTT
CASSREEGNTIYF
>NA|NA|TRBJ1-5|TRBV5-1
TGCGCCAGCAGCCCCGACGGGGGAGTGGTTGGCAATCAGCCCCAGCATTTT
CASSPDGGVVGNQPQHF
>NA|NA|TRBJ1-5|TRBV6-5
TGTGCCAGCAGTTTTGACAGCTATCAGAATCCCCAGCATTTT
CASSFDSYQNPQHF
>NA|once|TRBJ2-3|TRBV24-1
TGTGCCACCGAGGGCGGGGCCACAGATACGCAGTATTTT
CATEGGATDTQYF
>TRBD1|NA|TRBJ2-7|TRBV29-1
TGCAGCGTTGAAGGGACAGGGAGTAACCATGGGTACGAGCAGTACTTC
CSVEGTGSNHGYEQYF
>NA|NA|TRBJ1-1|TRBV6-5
TGTGCCAGCAGCCGGTTATTGAACACTGAAGCTTTCTTT
CASSRLLNTEAFF
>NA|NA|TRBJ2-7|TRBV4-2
TGTGCCAGCAGCCAAGATTTGGAGGTCTCCTACGAGCAGTACTTC
CASSQDLEVSYEQYF
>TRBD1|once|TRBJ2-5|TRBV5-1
TGCGCCAGCAGGTCACAGGGGGGCGGGGAGACCCAGTACTTC
CASRSQGGGETQYF
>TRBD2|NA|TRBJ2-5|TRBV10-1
TGCGCCAGCAGTGAGATTGGGACTAGCGGGGTAGGGACCCAGTACTTC
CASSEIGTSGVGTQYF
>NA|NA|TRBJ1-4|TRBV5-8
TGTGCCAGCAGCCTAGATCCGGGGGGATATGAAAAACTGTTTTTT
CASSLDPGGYEKLFF
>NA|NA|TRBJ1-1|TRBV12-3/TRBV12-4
TGTGCCAGCAGGTTGGACAGCAACACTGAAGCTTTCTTT
CASRLDSNTEAFF
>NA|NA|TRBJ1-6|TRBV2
TGTGCCAGCAGTGAAGCGGGGGAGGGGTCACCCCTCCACTTT
CASSEAGEGSPLHF
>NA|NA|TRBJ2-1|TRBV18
TGTGCCAGCTCACCAGATTATCGAGGGGATATGTTCTTC
CASSPDYRGDMFF
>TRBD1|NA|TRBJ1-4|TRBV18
TGTGCCAGCTCACCACGCACAGGGGAGGAGGAAAAACTGTTTTTT
CASSPRTGEEEKLFF
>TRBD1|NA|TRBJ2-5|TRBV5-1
TGCGCCAGCAGCCCGTGGACAGGGGAACAAGAGACCCAGTACTTC
CASSPWTGEQETQYF
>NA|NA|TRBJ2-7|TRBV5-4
TGTGCCAGCAGCTTCCAGGTAGGGCCCTACGAGCAGTACTTC
CASSFQVGPYEQYF
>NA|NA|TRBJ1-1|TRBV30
TGTGCCTGGAGGGTTAAGCTCCAGAACACTGAAGCTTTCTTT
CAWRVKLQNTEAFF